The rows below give T cell receptor beta chains drawn from one sample of a study of blood T cell repertoires in COVID-19. Some clones are missing from TCRdb's copy, which holds only in-frame ones; the method was immunoSEQ multiplex PCR. This table holds roughly 230,000 clones, 75% to 90% found once. Sequencing was carried out using peripheral blood. These receptors were obtained from a woman in her thirties or forties who had recovered from COVID-19. Both conserved end residues are part of each CDR3. D genes are given only for firm matches. Clone size appears in some rows only: once, few, many, or a class for an expanded clone.

TRBD1	TRBV29-1	TRBJ2-1	-	CSGSFRGHSNEQFF	TGCAGCGGATCGTTTAGGGGGCATAGTAATGAGCAGTTCTTC
TRBD1	TRBV18	TRBJ1-1	-	CASSPDRAGTEAFF	TGTGCCAGCTCACCCGACAGGGCCGGCACTGAAGCTTTCTTT
TRBD1	TRBV19	TRBJ1-2	-	CASRLPNERDRYGYTF	TGTGCCAGTAGGCTACCAAACGAACGGGACAGATATGGCTACACCTTC
-	TRBV2	TRBJ2-7	-	CASSSGSKKKEQYF	TGTGCCAGCAGTTCCGGGTCTAAAAAGAAAGAGCAGTACTTC
-	TRBV5-4	TRBJ1-3	-	CASSRPGDMGNTIYF	TGTGCCAGCAGCCGTCCGGGAGATATGGGAAACACCATATATTTT
TRBD2	TRBV2	TRBJ2-3	-	CASSESLAGAHTQYF	TGTGCCAGCAGTGAATCTCTAGCGGGGGCCCATACGCAGTATTTT
TRBD1	TRBV29-1	TRBJ1-4	-	CSVETGGREKLFF	TGCAGCGTTGAGACAGGGGGCAGGGAAAAACTGTTTTTT
-	TRBV27	TRBJ2-3	-	CASSTAPRRVDTQYF	TGTGCCAGCAGCACCGCCCCTAGGCGCGTCGATACGCAGTATTTT
-	TRBV10-3	TRBJ1-4	-	CASKIVEKLFF	TGTGCCAGTAAAATTGTGGAAAAACTGTTTTTT
-	TRBV25-1	TRBJ1-4	-	CASRLDGGIF	TGTGCCAGCCGATTGGACGGGGGGATTTTT
-	TRBV7-2	TRBJ2-1	once	CASSLLGGARLHNEQFF	TGTGCCAGCAGCTTACTGGGCGGGGCCCGTTTACACAATGAGCAGTTCTTC
-	TRBV10-3	TRBJ2-3	-	CAILAGISPSDTQYF	TGTGCCATCCTGGCGGGAATCAGTCCGTCAGATACGCAGTATTTT
-	TRBV15	TRBJ1-1	once	CATSERRGTEAFF	TGTGCCACCAGCGAAAGAAGGGGCACTGAAGCTTTCTTT
TRBD1	TRBV6-5	TRBJ2-7	-	CASSYSGQGAHEQYF	TGTGCCAGCAGTTACTCCGGACAGGGGGCCCACGAGCAGTACTTC
TRBD1	TRBV10-3	TRBJ1-1	-	CAISQTGGTEAFF	TGTGCCATCAGCCAGACAGGGGGCACTGAAGCTTTCTTT
-	TRBV5-3	TRBJ2-3	-	CARTPGGARTDTQYF	TGTGCCAGAACCCCTGGGGGGGCGCGCACAGATACGCAGTATTTT
TRBD1	TRBV24-1	TRBJ2-2	-	CATSPGTGNTGELFF	TGTGCCACCAGCCCTGGGACAGGGAACACCGGGGAGCTGTTTTTT
-	TRBV28	TRBJ1-2	-	CASSLPGDYGYTF	TGTGCCAGCAGTTTACCGGGGGACTATGGCTACACCTTC
-	TRBV5-6	TRBJ1-1	-	CASSLFTEEAFF	TGTGCCAGCAGCTTATTCACAGAAGAAGCTTTCTTT
-	TRBV10-3	TRBJ2-3	few	CAIRAGVTDTQYF	TGTGCCATCAGAGCAGGCGTCACAGATACGCAGTATTTT
-	TRBV6-4	TRBJ2-5	-	CASTMRPDQETQYF	TGTGCCAGCACCATGAGGCCGGACCAAGAGACCCAGTACTTC
-	TRBV18	TRBJ2-3	-	CASSPPRGTDTQYF	TGTGCCAGCTCACCACCCAGGGGCACAGATACGCAGTATTTT
-	TRBV29-1	TRBJ2-1	-	CTGSTYNEQFF	TGCACCGGGTCCACCTACAATGAGCAGTTCTTC
-	TRBV7-9	TRBJ2-2	-	CASSLVRPAASNTGELFF	TGTGCCAGCAGCTTAGTCCGGCCCGCGGCGTCGAACACCGGGGAGCTGTTTTTT
TRBD2	TRBV6-5	TRBJ2-5	-	CATRASGVQETQYF	TGTGCCACCCGGGCTAGCGGGGTCCAAGAGACCCAGTACTTC
-	TRBV5-1	TRBJ2-1	-	CASSSGAGQNRRYNEQFF	TGCGCCAGCAGCTCCGGGGCGGGGCAAAACCGCCGCTACAATGAGCAGTTCTTC